This T cell receptor beta chain originates from a study of blood T cell repertoires in COVID-19 (dated by TCRdb to 2018 to 2020). With regard to the full study: Samples covering the acute and convalescent phases of COVID-19 were provided by collaborators in the United States, Italy and Spain. The material from the prospective study consisted of cDNA or gDNA derived from T cells, B-cell-depleted T cells, or PBMCs. Nearly every sample came with metadata listing a de-identified subject ID, COVID-19 status, age in years and sex. The repertoires were released in a freely available public database intended as a resource for research on the immune response to SARS-CoV-2. Where HLA class I and class II types were available, the types were taken from metadata supplied by the sample provider, not from assay-based typing. Samples came from the ongoing ImmuneRACE study (first 160 participants) plus 1,254 subjects from 6 global collaborators. Subjects who had been exposed to COVID-19, were actively infected with it, or had recovered from it provided the deeply sampled blood TCRbeta repertoires that made up the dataset. Study-level results and caveats: The quantity of clinical and demographic metadata differed by source and by participant and was supplied without curation.

TCRbeta CDR3 regions were amplified from genomic DNA using the immunoSEQ Assay, a bias-controlled multiplex PCR. Processing in the source paper ran as follows. The number of nucleated cells in each sample was estimated from the amplification of reference gene primers within the assay. To quantify the absolute abundance of each unique TCRbeta CDR3 rearrangement, sequence reads were collapsed and filtered. For each sample, productive Simpson clonality was calculated as the square root of Simpson's diversity index over productive rearrangements. TCRdb's version of the immuneACCESS table is confined to in-frame rearrangements and falls short of the full clone set. An unresolved V gene accounts for under half of the shortfall where checked; the remainder is of unknown origin. V and J calls and clone size are given by that table; D and trimming were obtained from the DNA. Within this sample are roughly 210,000 clones, with roughly nine tenths of them counted one time only. The ten largest clones represent about 1.8% of the sample.

CDR1 and CDR2, looked up from the germline V gene, are SGHAT and FQNNGV. Spanning cysteine to phenylalanine, the CDR3 consists of 13 amino acids. Of the read, only the CDR3 DNA is kept; its 39 bases are in frame from base 1. V is shortened by 6 bases, J by 5 bases, and the region joining them spans 13 bases. In its sample, this clone was seen once. Its antigen remains unidentified. Per-base quality was not reported, and no clone a single base away is much larger than it. Each collaborating institution followed its own protocols to collect whole blood in K2EDTA tubes. For TCRbeta analysis, collaborators shipped samples in one of three forms: frozen whole blood, isolated PBMCs, or DNA extracted from either of those sample types.

Sequencing was carried out using peripheral blood. The rearrangement combines TRBV11-2 with TRBJ1-1; TRBD1 is a weak D gene call, 5 bases matching. This receptor was taken from a man between 70 and 80 years old with acute or convalescent COVID-19. The CDR3 protein sequence reads: CASRDAGGTEAFF. The bases read TGTGCCAGCAGGGACGCGGGGGGGACTGAAGCTTTCTTT.